One sample yielded the 21 T cell receptor beta chains listed below, sequenced in a study of early T cells in non-severe SARS-CoV-2 infection. TCRdb re-analysed the 5' RACE reads in MiXCR, keeping a single row per CDR3 protein. The top ten clones hold about 13% of a sample with roughly 34,000 distinct CDR3 sequences, approximately 6.9% of them seen once. The material sequenced was whole blood, taken at baseline. These receptors were taken from an adult who was a healthcare worker with PCR-confirmed SARS-CoV-2 infection or an uninfected control (not recorded which).

This clonotype came up many times. The chain joins TRBV28 to TRBJ1-4; D is ambiguous. CDR3 size: 13 residues. Germline CDR1 reads MDHEN; CDR2 reads SYDVKM. The V gene lost 6 bases and the J gene lost 7 bases, with 12 bases spanning the gap. In nucleotides, the CDR3 is TGTGCCAGCAGCCCTACTAAGCGTGAAAAACTGTTTTTT. Protein product: CASSPTKREKLFF.

This clonotype was seen a single time. The chain carries TRBV3-1 and TRBJ2-2; no clear D. V dropped 3 bases and J dropped 4 bases, with 3 bases sitting between them. CDR1 and CDR2 from the germline V gene are LGHDT and YNNKEL (reference sequence). This CDR3 contains 12 residues. DNA of the CDR3: TGTGCCAGCAGCCACGGCACCGGGGAGCTGTTTTTT. Amino acid sequence: CASSHGTGELFF.

This clonotype has at least ten counts. In DNA, the CDR3 is TGTGCCAGCAGCTTACTAGCGGGAGTGTCAAATGAGCAGTTCTTC. The encoded protein is CASSLLAGVSNEQFF. The rearrangement joins TRBV7-2 to TRBJ2-1; 10 positions match TRBD2. The V and J ends lost 2 bases and 7 bases, in that order; junction bases with no gene match: 5. The CDR3 is made up of 15 amino acids. Germline lookup yields CDR1 SGHTA and CDR2 FQGNSA.

V usage is TRBV7-8 and J usage is TRBJ2-1; D is perhaps TRBD1 (6 bases). CDR1 is SGHVS and CDR2 is FQNEAQ in the germline V gene. The CDR3 sequence is 15 residues long. V was pared by 4 bases and J by 2 bases, with 12 bases between. For the CDR3, the DNA is TGTGCCAGCAGCTCGTTGGGGGCGACCTACAATGAGCAGTTCTTC. The encoded protein is CASSSLGATYNEQFF.

The chain uses TRBV7-3 and TRBJ2-1, with 9 bases identical to TRBD2. Germline V lookup: CDR1 SGHTA, CDR2 FQGTGA. The CDR3 runs to 16 residues. V trimming: 0 bases; J trimming: 4 bases; junction bases outside the gene matches: 4. The DNA of the CDR3 is TGTGCCAGCAGCTTAACTGCGAGCGGGAGGTACAATGAGCAGTTCTTC. This sequence encodes CASSLTASGRYNEQFF.

This clonotype was picked up many times. J is TRBJ1-5 and V is TRBV15; 7 bases align to TRBD1. The CDR3 covers 16 residues. In germline, CDR1 is LNHNV, CDR2 YYDKDF (reference sequence). V shed 0 bases, J shed 4 bases, and the junction held 6 bases outside the gene matches. The CDR3 here is CATSRDRGQLNQPQHF. As DNA, the CDR3 is TGTGCCACCAGCAGAGATCGGGGACAGCTAAATCAGCCCCAGCATTTT.

This clonotype was recorded a few times. This chain uses TRBV11-2 with TRBJ2-1; no firm D call. Trimming took off 0 bases at V and 9 bases at J, with 9 bases between the two ends. CDR3 size: 13 residues. Germline V lookup: CDR1 SGHAT, CDR2 FQNNGV. The CDR3 spells CASSLENSGEQFF. CDR3 nucleotides: TGTGCCAGCAGCTTAGAAAACTCTGGTGAGCAGTTCTTC. The variable domain in full, completed from reference TRBV11-2 and TRBJ2-1, reads EAGVAQSPRYKIIEKRQSVAFWCNPISGHATLYWYQQILGQGPKLLIQFQNNGVVDDSQLPKDRFSAERLKGVDSTLKIQPAKLEDSAVYLCASSLENSGEQFFGPGTRLTVL.

V is TRBV7-6 and J is TRBJ2-3, with D unclear. Germline V lookup: CDR1 SGHVS, CDR2 FNYEAQ. V lost 1 base, J lost 5 bases, and 10 bases lay in between. The CDR3 is 14 amino acids. CDR3 nucleotides: TGTGCCAGCAGCTTAGGGACCGACCTAGATACGCAGTATTTT. This gives the protein CASSLGTDLDTQYF.

The genes are TRBV3-1 and TRBJ2-5; 10 positions agree with TRBD2. The CDR3 extends over 15 amino acids. Germline V gene data show CDR1 as LGHDT and CDR2 as YNNKEL (reference sequence). J lost 4 bases, V lost 4 bases, and 6 bases had no gene match. The CDR3 sequence: CASSLSGRARETQYF. CDR3 nucleotides: TGTGCCAGCAGCCTAAGCGGGAGGGCCAGAGAGACCCAGTACTTC.

This clonotype has just a few counts. The V gene is TRBV7-2, the J gene TRBJ1-6; 7 bases align to TRBD1. The CDR3 totals 15 residues. V shed 3 bases and J 6 bases; nucleotides not matched to a gene: 5. The V gene's germline CDR1 is SGHTA and CDR2 FQGNSA. The CDR3: CASSFGTELNSPLHF. The CDR3 nucleotides are TGTGCCAGCAGCTTTGGGACAGAACTTAATTCACCCCTCCACTTT.

This clonotype was recorded many times. V is TRBV4-2 and J is TRBJ2-1, with 8 bases fitting TRBD1. The junction had 5 bases not matched to a gene; V was cut back by 3 bases and J by 7 bases. CDR3 length: 14 amino acids. Per germline, CDR1 LGHNA and CDR2 YNFKEQ. CDR3 DNA: TGTGCCAGCAGCCAGGGACAGGCTCGGAATGAGCAGTTCTTC. Translated, it gives CASSQGQARNEQFF.

Concerning this clonotype: This could be a read error, since a much larger clone is one nucleotide away. This chain links TRBV6-6 with TRBJ2-1; D possibly uses TRBD1 or TRBD2 (5 bases each). The CDR3 sequence is 13 residues long. Per the germline V gene, CDR1 is MNHNY and CDR2 is SVGAGI (reference sequence). The CDR3: CASSYGAGNDQFF. Here the CDR3 DNA reads TGTGCCAGCAGTTACGGGGCCGGGAATGATCAGTTCTTC.

This clonotype was counted at least ten times. This rearrangement joins TRBV20-1 to TRBJ2-2, with 11 nucleotides matching TRBD2. Germline CDR1 is DFQATT and CDR2 is SNEGSKA (reference sequence). The CDR3 runs 21 residues. The V segment lost 1 base and the J segment 4 bases; nucleotides outside the gene matches: 20. The CDR3 reads CSARGHKSKTSGNRSTGELFF. The CDR3 bases are TGCAGTGCTAGAGGGCACAAATCGAAGACTAGCGGGAACAGATCCACCGGGGAGCTGTTTTTT.

This clonotype has at least ten counts. V gene TRBV28 combines with J gene TRBJ2-3; the D is unclear. V was pared by 2 bases and J by 0 bases, with 6 bases between. Germline-derived CDR1 and CDR2 are MDHEN and SYDVKM. This CDR3 spans 14 amino acids. The CDR3, as DNA: TGTGCCAGCAGTTTACCGGGTAGCACAGATACGCAGTATTTT. This gives the protein CASSLPGSTDTQYF.

This clonotype was seen a handful of times. The chain couples TRBV7-2 to TRBJ2-1; 12 bases match TRBD2. Unmatched junction bases numbered 8, after V lost 5 bases and J lost 9 bases. The V gene's germline CDR1 is SGHTA and CDR2 FQGNSA. CDR3 size: 15 residues. The CDR3 DNA reads as TGTGCCAGCAGCCCCTCTAGCGGGAGGGCCGCTGAGCAGTTCTTC. It translates to CASSPSSGRAAEQFF. The full variable domain, its missing parts supplied by reference TRBV7-2 and TRBJ2-1, is GAGVSQSPSNKVTEKGKDVELRCDPISGHTALYWYRQSLGQGLEFLIYFQGNSAPDKSGLPSDRFSAERTGGSVSTLTIQRTQQEDSAVYLCASSPSSGRAAEQFFGPGTRLTVL.

This clonotype has ten or more counts. The genes are TRBV29-1 and TRBJ2-1; TRBD2 matches at 11 bases. Germline CDR1 SQVTM, CDR2 ANQGSEA. The CDR3 has 15 residues. Germline trimming cut 8 bases from V and 1 base from J; bases unmatched to any gene: 7. CDR3 bases: TGCAGCACCCGACTAGCGGGACTATCCTACAATGAGCAGTTCTTC. This sequence encodes CSTRLAGLSYNEQFF.

This clonotype has a count of ten or more. DNA for the CDR3: TGTGCCAGCAGTTACGACGTATTTTCCGAGCAGTACGTC. This encodes CASSYDVFSEQYV. The V gene is TRBV6-2 or TRBV6-3, the J gene TRBJ2-7; D not certain. CDR3 length equals 13 residues. Deletions cut 2 bases from V and 6 bases from J, with 11 bases between. Germline V gene sequence: CDR1 MNHEY, CDR2 SVGEGT.

This clonotype was counted at least ten times. The chain combines TRBV19 with TRBJ1-4, with D perhaps matching TRBD1 (5 bases). The V end was cut by 8 bases, the J end by 5 bases, with 15 bases between. CDR3 length: 14 residues. The V gene's germline CDR1 is LNHDA and CDR2 SQIVND (reference sequence). The CDR3 DNA reads TGTGCCAGTTCATCAGGGTATCGGAATGAAAAACTGTTTTTT. Its translation: CASSSGYRNEKLFF.

This clonotype is a singleton in its sample. The genes are TRBV29-1 and TRBJ1-4; possibly TRBD1 for D (5 bases). Trimming took off 6 bases at V and 10 bases at J, with 12 bases between the two ends. CDR1 and CDR2 (germline): SQVTM, ANQGSEA. This CDR3 is built from 11 residues. The CDR3: CSVPVGAKLFF. The CDR3 DNA reads TGCAGCGTCCCCGTAGGGGCAAAACTGTTTTTT.

This clonotype came up a few times. J is TRBJ1-1 and V is TRBV6-2 or TRBV6-3; D gene unclear. CDR1 and CDR2 from the germline V gene are MNHEY and SVGEGT. The CDR3 consists of 14 residues. Trimming left V 0 bases short and J 1 base short, with 6 bases between. The CDR3 coding sequence is TGTGCCAGCAGTTACTCGACGGAGAACACTGAAGCTTTCTTT. It is translated as CASSYSTENTEAFF.

The chain carries TRBV3-1 and TRBJ2-3, with a possible D match to TRBD2 (5 bases). The length of the CDR3 is 16 residues. V lost 3 bases and J lost 0, with 13 bases in between. Per the germline V gene, CDR1 is LGHDT and CDR2 is YNNKEL (reference sequence). CDR3 sequence: CASSQRVAKSTDTQYF. In DNA, the CDR3 is TGTGCCAGCAGCCAGAGGGTAGCGAAAAGCACAGATACGCAGTATTTT.